The rows below give T cell receptor beta chains drawn from one sample of a study of graft-versus-host responses after intestinal transplantation. Here immunoSEQ multiplex PCR was the method, and the copy in TCRdb shows in-frame clones only, minus some. The table includes 15,000 to 20,000 clones, approximately 83% detected once. This specimen consisted of ileum tissue, obtained 580 to 600 days after intestinal transplantation. These receptors all stem from a human patient who received an intestinal transplant, so some T cells may come from the graft donor. CDR3s include the opening cysteine and the closing phenylalanine or tryptophan. The order of the fields is clone size, J gene, CDR3 length, D gene, V gene, CDR3 protein, CDR3 DNA. A D gene is named only where the DNA matches it firmly. The size entry is marked missing in some rows and otherwise reads once, few, many or a size class.

abundance: -
j_gene: TRBJ2-3
len: 12
d_gene: -
v_gene: TRBV7-2
CDR3aa: CASSFHGDTQYF
CDR3nt: TGTGCCAGCAGCTTTCACGGCGATACGCAGTATTTT

abundance: -
j_gene: TRBJ1-4
len: 17
d_gene: -
v_gene: TRBV5-4
CDR3aa: CASSLAGGYSLTEKLFF
CDR3nt: TGTGCCAGCAGCTTGGCCGGGGGCTATTCGCTTACCGAAAAACTGTTTTTT

abundance: -
j_gene: TRBJ1-2
len: 15
d_gene: -
v_gene: TRBV6-1
CDR3aa: CASSEGGIANYGYTF
CDR3nt: TGTGCCAGCAGTGAAGGTGGCATTGCTAACTATGGCTACACCTTC

abundance: -
j_gene: TRBJ2-1
len: 16
d_gene: TRBD1
v_gene: TRBV5-6
CDR3aa: CASSLDRGLPYNEQFF
CDR3nt: TGTGCCAGCAGCTTGGACAGGGGTCTCCCATACAATGAGCAGTTCTTC

abundance: -
j_gene: TRBJ2-1
len: 13
d_gene: TRBD1
v_gene: TRBV29-1
CDR3aa: CSTRRTGGNEQFF
CDR3nt: TGCAGCACCAGGAGGACAGGGGGCAATGAGCAGTTCTTC

abundance: few
j_gene: TRBJ1-3
len: 15
d_gene: -
v_gene: TRBV7-2
CDR3aa: CASSLALSSGNTIYF
CDR3nt: TGTGCCAGCAGCTTAGCTCTCAGCTCTGGAAACACCATATATTTT

abundance: once
j_gene: TRBJ1-2
len: 14
d_gene: -
v_gene: TRBV30
CDR3aa: CAWRRTEANYGYTF
CDR3nt: TGTGCCTGGAGGCGGACAGAAGCTAACTATGGCTACACCTTC

abundance: -
j_gene: TRBJ1-2
len: 16
d_gene: -
v_gene: TRBV7-8
CDR3aa: CASSFLPAGENYGYTF
CDR3nt: TGTGCCAGCAGCTTCCTCCCCGCAGGGGAAAACTATGGCTACACCTTC

abundance: -
j_gene: TRBJ2-2
len: 15
d_gene: -
v_gene: TRBV6-1
CDR3aa: CASEDWVSNTGELFF
CDR3nt: TGTGCCAGTGAAGACTGGGTCTCGAACACCGGGGAGCTGTTTTTT

abundance: few
j_gene: TRBJ2-3
len: 18
d_gene: TRBD2
v_gene: TRBV13
CDR3aa: CASSFIIPLAGGPDTQYF
CDR3nt: TGTGCCAGCAGCTTCATTATTCCACTAGCGGGGGGGCCAGATACGCAGTATTTT

abundance: -
j_gene: TRBJ1-1
len: 11
d_gene: -
v_gene: TRBV12-5
CDR3aa: CASALNTEAFF
CDR3nt: TGTGCTAGTGCCTTGAACACTGAAGCTTTCTTT

abundance: -
j_gene: TRBJ2-7
len: 15
d_gene: -
v_gene: TRBV28
CDR3aa: CASRTNKRGMYEQYF
CDR3nt: TGTGCCAGCAGGACGAACAAGAGGGGCATGTACGAGCAGTACTTC

abundance: -
j_gene: TRBJ1-2
len: 14
d_gene: TRBD1
v_gene: TRBV30
CDR3aa: CAWSEEGANYGHTF
CDR3nt: TGTGCCTGGAGTGAGGAGGGGGCTAACTATGGCCACACCTTC

abundance: -
j_gene: TRBJ1-2
len: 13
d_gene: -
v_gene: TRBV7-3
CDR3aa: CASSLRGFYGYTF
CDR3nt: TGTGCCAGCAGCTTAAGGGGCTTTTATGGCTACACCTTC

abundance: -
j_gene: TRBJ2-3
len: 12
d_gene: -
v_gene: TRBV6-1
CDR3aa: CASSGMLDTQYF
CDR3nt: TGTGCCAGCAGTGGGATGTTAGATACGCAGTATTTT

abundance: once
j_gene: TRBJ1-6
len: 14
d_gene: TRBD1
v_gene: TRBV6-1
CDR3aa: CASTIQGRNSPLHF
CDR3nt: TGTGCCAGCACCATACAGGGGAGGAATTCACCCCTCCACTTT

abundance: -
j_gene: TRBJ2-7
len: 12
d_gene: -
v_gene: TRBV7-8
CDR3aa: CASSLRSYEQYF
CDR3nt: TGTGCCAGCAGCTTACGCAGTTACGAGCAGTACTTC

abundance: -
j_gene: TRBJ1-5
len: 14
d_gene: -
v_gene: TRBV29-1
CDR3aa: CSVEVLGRDQPQHF
CDR3nt: TGCAGCGTTGAAGTCCTTGGACGGGATCAGCCCCAGCATTTT

abundance: -
j_gene: TRBJ1-5
len: 13
d_gene: -
v_gene: TRBV30
CDR3aa: CAWSRDPYQPQHF
CDR3nt: TGTGCCTGGAGCCGGGACCCTTATCAGCCCCAGCATTTT

abundance: -
j_gene: TRBJ2-3
len: 13
d_gene: -
v_gene: TRBV19
CDR3aa: CASSIRWTDTQYF
CDR3nt: TGTGCCAGTAGTATCCGGTGGACAGATACGCAGTATTTT

abundance: -
j_gene: TRBJ2-7
len: 11
d_gene: -
v_gene: TRBV29-1
CDR3aa: CSVGISYEQYF
CDR3nt: TGCAGCGTTGGGATCTCCTACGAGCAGTACTTC

abundance: -
j_gene: TRBJ2-1
len: 17
d_gene: TRBD2
v_gene: TRBV13
CDR3aa: CASSLASGGDSYNEQFF
CDR3nt: TGTGCCAGCAGCTTAGCTAGCGGGGGCGATTCCTACAATGAGCAGTTCTTC

abundance: -
j_gene: TRBJ1-5
len: 12
d_gene: -
v_gene: TRBV10-3
CDR3aa: CATRQEGQPQHF
CDR3nt: TGTGCCACCCGACAGGAAGGTCAGCCCCAGCATTTT

abundance: -
j_gene: TRBJ2-7
len: 14
d_gene: -
v_gene: TRBV5-1
CDR3aa: CASSWDVSSYEQYF
CDR3nt: TGCGCCAGCAGCTGGGACGTCAGCTCCTACGAGCAGTACTTC

abundance: -
j_gene: TRBJ2-3
len: 13
d_gene: -
v_gene: TRBV11-3
CDR3aa: CASSLIASDTQYF
CDR3nt: TGTGCCAGCAGCCTCATAGCTTCAGATACGCAGTATTTT

abundance: few
j_gene: TRBJ2-7
len: 14
d_gene: -
v_gene: TRBV7-9
CDR3aa: CASSLAGLHYEQYF
CDR3nt: TGTGCCAGCAGCTTGGCGGGGCTACACTACGAGCAGTACTTC

abundance: -
j_gene: TRBJ2-7
len: 14
d_gene: -
v_gene: TRBV19
CDR3aa: CASSMGAATYEQYF
CDR3nt: TGTGCCAGTAGTATGGGTGCAGCGACCTACGAGCAGTACTTC

abundance: -
j_gene: TRBJ1-3
len: 14
d_gene: -
v_gene: TRBV7-6
CDR3aa: CASSLSRSGNTIYF
CDR3nt: TGTGCCAGCAGCTTATCCCGCTCTGGAAACACCATATATTTT

abundance: -
j_gene: TRBJ1-1
len: 10
d_gene: -
v_gene: TRBV6-5
CDR3aa: CASTPSEAFF
CDR3nt: TGTGCCAGCACGCCGTCTGAAGCTTTCTTT

abundance: -
j_gene: TRBJ2-1
len: 13
d_gene: -
v_gene: TRBV4-1
CDR3aa: CASSGTEGQERFF
CDR3nt: TGCGCCAGCAGCGGGACGGAGGGCCAAGAGAGGTTCTTC

abundance: -
j_gene: TRBJ1-3
len: 15
d_gene: TRBD1
v_gene: TRBV15
CDR3aa: CATSPRTGTGNTIYF
CDR3nt: TGTGCCACCAGCCCCCGGACAGGGACTGGAAACACCATATATTTT